The rows below give T cell receptor beta chains drawn from one sample of a study of blood T cell repertoires in COVID-19. Assay: immunoSEQ multiplex PCR; the TCRdb copy retains only in-frame clones and omits some. Among more than 200,000 clones listed, about 88% were seen once. The sequenced sample was peripheral blood. The receptors here all came from a man under 40 with active or convalescent COVID-19. The CDR3 runs from the conserved cysteine through the conserved F or W. The order of the fields is clone size, J gene, D gene, V gene, CDR3 protein, CDR3 DNA. D genes are given only for firm matches. Some rows have no size entry. The others give once, few or many, or a class for an expanded clone.

. | TRBJ1-2 | TRBD1 | TRBV4-2 | CASSAGDRGNYGYTF | TGTGCCAGCAGCGCCGGCGACAGGGGGAACTATGGCTACACCTTC
. | TRBJ1-1 | . | TRBV19 | CASSSRVRTGNTEAFF | TGTGCCAGTAGTTCCAGGGTGAGGACGGGGAACACTGAAGCTTTCTTT
. | TRBJ1-2 | . | TRBV12-3/TRBV12-4 | CASRGSGDYGYTF | TGTGCCAGCAGGGGGTCGGGAGACTATGGCTACACCTTC
. | TRBJ1-1 | . | TRBV12-3/TRBV12-4 | CASSYAGSEAFF | TGTGCCAGCAGTTACGCCGGGAGTGAAGCTTTCTTT
. | TRBJ2-4 | . | TRBV10-1 | CASSDPGETKNIQYF | TGCGCCAGCAGTGATCCAGGGGAAACGAAAAACATTCAGTACTTC
. | TRBJ1-5 | . | TRBV24-1 | CATSDLRKGHNQPQHF | TGTGCCACCAGTGATTTGCGGAAGGGGCACAATCAGCCCCAGCATTTT
. | TRBJ2-5 | . | TRBV20-1 | CSATTEETQYF | TGCAGTGCTACCACGGAAGAGACCCAGTACTTC
. | TRBJ2-3 | . | TRBV11-2 | CASSPQTGRGPTDTQYF | TGTGCCAGCAGCCCGCAGACAGGCCGAGGACCCACAGATACGCAGTATTTT
. | TRBJ2-1 | . | TRBV19 | CASTPGNEQFF | TGTGCCTCTACCCCGGGCAATGAGCAGTTCTTC
. | TRBJ1-4 | . | TRBV10-3 | CAISEPGSNEKLFF | TGTGCCATCAGTGAACCGGGGTCTAATGAAAAACTGTTTTTT
. | TRBJ1-3 | . | TRBV5-5 | CASKNTGGGNTIYF | TGTGCCAGCAAAAACACCGGGGGAGGAAACACCATATATTTT
. | TRBJ1-5 | TRBD1 | TRBV29-1 | CSVGQGADGNQPQHF | TGCAGCGTCGGACAGGGGGCGGATGGCAATCAGCCCCAGCATTTT
. | TRBJ2-1 | TRBD1 | TRBV27 | CASSISTGGAYNEQFF | TGTGCCAGCAGTATCTCGACAGGGGGCGCCTACAATGAGCAGTTCTTC
. | TRBJ2-3 | TRBD2 | TRBV4-2 | CASSQTGSGSTDTQYF | TGTGCCAGCAGCCAAACGGGTAGCGGGAGTACAGATACGCAGTATTTT
. | TRBJ2-7 | . | TRBV3-1/TRBV3-2 | CASSQDWGPSYEQYF | TGTGCCAGCAGCCAAGATTGGGGGCCCTCCTACGAGCAGTACTTC
few | TRBJ2-5 | TRBD2 | TRBV29-1 | CSATGGNETQYF | TGCAGCGCCACGGGGGGGAACGAGACCCAGTACTTC